This T cell receptor beta chain was captured by sequencing in a study of blood T cells in healthy people across ages. Turning to the study itself: About one barcoded beta molecule was captured per two T cells (by template switching).

This CDR3 contains 14 residues. V lost 5 bases to trimming and J lost 0 bases, with 13 bases between them. Per the germline V gene, CDR1 is DFQATT and CDR2 is SNEGSKA (reference sequence). Whole-study findings and limits: Relative to aged donors, long-lived donors carried more naive CD4+ cells and displayed higher diversity. TCR beta diversity correlated strongly with naive T cell percentage. The unsorted PBMCs prevented any conclusive comparison of naive versus antigen-experienced cells.

In the case of this clonotype: What it recognizes is unknown.

The authors ran a second PCR of roughly 6 to 12 cycles using a sample-barcoded 5' primer and a J-beta primer mix. TCRdb re-derived calls from the 5' RACE reads in MiXCR, one entry per CDR3 protein. Counted here are 700,000 or so distinct CDR3 sequences, approximately 40% occurring once; the ten biggest clones make up about 30%. Input material: blood. This chain joins TRBV20-1 and TRBJ1-2; maybe TRBD1 (6 bases). The sequence was collected from an elderly man in good health. CDR3 region: CSAEGTRTNYGYTF. The CDR3 DNA sequence: TGCAGTGCTGAAGGGACACGAACTAACTATGGCTACACCTTC.